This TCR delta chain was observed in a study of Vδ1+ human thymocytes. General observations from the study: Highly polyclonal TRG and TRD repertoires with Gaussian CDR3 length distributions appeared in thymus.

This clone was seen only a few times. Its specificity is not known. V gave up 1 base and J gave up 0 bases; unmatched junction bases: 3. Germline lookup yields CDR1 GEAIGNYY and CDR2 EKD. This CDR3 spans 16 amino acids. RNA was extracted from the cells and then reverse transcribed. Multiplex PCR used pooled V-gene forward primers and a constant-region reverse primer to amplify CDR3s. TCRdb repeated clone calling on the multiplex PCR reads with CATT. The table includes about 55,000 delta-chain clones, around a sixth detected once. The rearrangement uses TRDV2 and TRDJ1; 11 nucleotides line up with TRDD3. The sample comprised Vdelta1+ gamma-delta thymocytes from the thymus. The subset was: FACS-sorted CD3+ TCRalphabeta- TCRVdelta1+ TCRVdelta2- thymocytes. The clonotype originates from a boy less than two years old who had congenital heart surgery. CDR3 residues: CACDTMGDTHTDKLIF. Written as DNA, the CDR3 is TGTGCCTGTGACACAATGGGGGATACGCACACCGATAAACTCATCTTT.